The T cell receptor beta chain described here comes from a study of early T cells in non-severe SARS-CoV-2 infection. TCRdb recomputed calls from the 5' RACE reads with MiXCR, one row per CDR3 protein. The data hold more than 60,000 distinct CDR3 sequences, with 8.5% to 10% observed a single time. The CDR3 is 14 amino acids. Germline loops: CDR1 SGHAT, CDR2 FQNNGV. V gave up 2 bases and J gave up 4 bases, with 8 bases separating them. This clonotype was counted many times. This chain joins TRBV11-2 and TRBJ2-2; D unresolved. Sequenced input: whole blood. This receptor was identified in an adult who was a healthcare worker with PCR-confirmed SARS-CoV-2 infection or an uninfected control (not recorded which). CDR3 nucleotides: TGTGCCAGCAGCTTAAAGCTTCTCACCGGGGAGCTGTTTTTT. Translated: CASSLKLLTGELFF.